This TCR beta chain was recorded in a study of blood T cell repertoires in COVID-19. Study overall: The United States, Italy and Spain supplied acute and convalescent COVID-19 samples. T cells, B-cell-depleted T cells, or PBMCs provided the cDNA or gDNA that served as material.

Trimming removed 4 bases from V and 1 base from J; junction bases left unmatched: 1. Germline V CDR1 and CDR2: LGHDT, YNNKEL (reference sequence). The CDR3 has 14 residues. This clone was seen just once. Per the study methods: Amplification of reference gene primers provided the estimated nucleated cell counts. Profiled with immunoSEQ multiplex PCR; TCRdb holds only in-frame clones, not every one. Clone size and V and J calls were adopted from that table, with D and trimming inferred from the DNA. The sample lists under 200,000 clones, more than 75% occurring once. The origin of this receptor is a middle-aged man with active or convalescent COVID-19. The V call is TRBV3-1 (or the pseudogene TRBV3-2), the J call TRBJ1-1, with 9 bases lining up with TRBD1. Sequencing used peripheral blood. The CDR3 reads CASSRGQGNTEAFF. In nucleotides, the CDR3 is TGTGCCAGCAGCCGGGGACAGGGGAACACTGAAGCTTTCTTT.